One sample yielded the 22 T cell receptor beta chains listed below, sequenced in a study of T-cell reconstitution after alpha-beta-depleted transplantation in children. Library preparation (for TCRbeta) was performed with unique molecular identifiers. TCRdb called the PCR reads again in MiXCR, with one record for every CDR3 protein. This table holds about 460,000 distinct CDR3 sequences, around 12% found once. Sequences were derived from PBMCs from the stem cell graft donor, sampled from the stem cell graft. The receptors stem from a human donor who donated a stem cell graft to a child with combined immunodeficiency.

This clonotype was counted many times. The chain employs TRBV12-3 or TRBV12-4 and TRBJ2-7; no definite D call. Trimming removed 1 base from V and 1 base from J, with 8 bases in between. The CDR3 runs to 14 residues. In nucleotides, the CDR3 is TGTGCCAGCAGTTTAGATGGGCTTTCCTACGAGCAGTACTTC. Amino acid sequence: CASSLDGLSYEQYF.

This clonotype has more than one count but fewer than ten. This CDR3 reads CASSLVGAKETQYF. CDR3 DNA sequence: TGTGCCAGCAGCTTAGTCGGGGCGAAAGAGACCCAGTACTTC. The genes are TRBV7-8 and TRBJ2-5, with D perhaps being TRBD1 or TRBD2 (5 bases each). This CDR3 contains 14 residues. The V end lost 1 base, the J end lost 3 bases, and 9 bases lay between the germline ends. Germline assignment: CDR1 SGHVS and CDR2 FQNEAQ.

This chain uses TRBV7-8 with TRBJ2-2; no clear D. Trimming left V 5 bases short and J 1 base short, with 8 bases between. Germline CDR1 is SGHVS and CDR2 is FQNEAQ. The CDR3 is 14 residues long. The CDR3 here is CASSPVGNTGELFF. Written as DNA, the CDR3 is TGTGCCAGCAGCCCCGTCGGGAACACCGGGGAGCTGTTTTTT.

CDR3 DNA sequence: TGTGCCAGCAGTTATAAGAGGGGAATAGGGAGCTATGGCTACACCTTC. Protein product: CASSYKRGIGSYGYTF. The chain has TRBV6-5 and TRBJ1-2; the D gene is possibly TRBD1 (5 bases). The CDR3 length is 16 residues. Germline values: CDR1 MNHEY, CDR2 SVGAGI. Trimming cost V 3 bases and J 4 bases, with 18 bases left between them.

This clonotype came up a few times. J is TRBJ2-6 and V is TRBV30; D not certain. V was trimmed by 4 bases and J by 0 bases, leaving 13 bases between them. Germline V lookup: CDR1 GTSNPN, CDR2 SVGIG (reference sequence). The CDR3 contains 16 residues. The CDR3 reads CAWTPTSISGANVLTF. Here the CDR3 DNA reads TGTGCCTGGACACCGACTTCAATCTCTGGGGCCAACGTCCTGACTTTC. Looking up the rest from reference TRBV30 and TRBJ2-6 gives the full variable domain: SQTIHQWPATLVQPVGSPLSLECTVEGTSNPNLYWYRQAAGRGLQLLFYSVGIGQISSEVPQNLSASRPQDRQFILSSKKLLLSDSGFYLCAWTPTSISGANVLTFGAGSRLTVL.

In this sample, this clonotype turned up many times. V gene TRBV9 combines with J gene TRBJ2-1; TRBD2 aligns across 7 bases. Germline assignment: CDR1 SGDLS and CDR2 YYNGEE. J was trimmed by 5 bases and V by 3 bases; bases with no gene match: 5. The CDR3 runs to 14 residues. The CDR3 sequence: CASSDSGGNNEQFF. CDR3 coding DNA: TGTGCCAGCAGCGACTCGGGGGGTAACAATGAGCAGTTCTTC. The full variable domain, with the rest looked up from reference TRBV9 and TRBJ2-1, is DSGVTQTPKHLITATGQRVTLRCSPRSGDLSVYWYQQSLDQGLQFLIQYYNGEERAKGNILERFSAQQFPDLHSELNLSSLELGDSALYFCASSDSGGNNEQFFGPGTRLTVL.

This clonotype has more than one count but fewer than ten. One end of the junction does not line up with germline, which may come from a read error. This sequence joins TRBV7-2 and TRBJ2-1, with a weak D call TRBD2 (5 bases). Germline CDR1 is SGHTA and CDR2 is FQGNSA. The CDR3 extends over 11 amino acids. The CDR3 bases are TGTGCCAGCAGCTTAGGGAGGCTGATAGCCTTC. Translated, it gives CASSLGRLIAF.

In its sample, this clonotype was seen a few times. The V call is TRBV20-1, the J call TRBJ2-7, with 9 bases fitting TRBD1. Germline lookup yields CDR1 DFQATT and CDR2 SNEGSKA (reference sequence). J gave up 4 bases and V 5 bases, and 6 bases lay outside the gene matches. CDR3 length: 13 amino acids. The CDR3 region has the DNA TGCAGTGCTTCCCGGGACAGGGCATACGAGCAGTACTTC. Encoded protein: CSASRDRAYEQYF.

The sample holds a few counts of this clonotype. V usage is TRBV20-1 and J usage is TRBJ1-6; no reliable D call. Germline V lookup: CDR1 DFQATT, CDR2 SNEGSKA (reference sequence). This CDR3 comprises 14 residues. Trimming pared 0 bases from V and 9 bases from J, leaving 12 bases between. The CDR3 nucleotides are TGCAGTGCTAGAGATAATGCAGGTCTTTCACCCCTCCACTTT. This sequence encodes CSARDNAGLSPLHF.

The table lists this clonotype with a few counts. This chain connects TRBV12-3 or TRBV12-4 to TRBJ2-7, with D perhaps TRBD1 (5 bases). Trimming took 3 bases from V and 1 from J, leaving 13 bases between them. This CDR3 region has 15 residues. The CDR3 protein is CASSFRVLESYEQYF. The CDR3 DNA is TGTGCCAGCAGTTTCAGGGTACTGGAATCCTACGAGCAGTACTTC.

This clonotype was counted at least ten times. V is TRBV27 and J is TRBJ2-7; 8 nucleotides align to TRBD2. The CDR3 length is 14 residues. Germline V lookup: CDR1 MNHEY, CDR2 SMNVEV (reference sequence). V lost 5 bases, J lost 2 bases, and 5 bases stayed unmatched. The CDR3 region is CASSTLAGPYEQYF. In DNA form, the CDR3 reads TGTGCCAGCAGTACCTTAGCGGGGCCCTACGAGCAGTACTTC.

This clonotype was seen repeatedly, ten times or more. This rearrangement joins TRBV12-3 or TRBV12-4 to TRBJ2-1; no definite D call. This CDR3 comprises 12 residues. The V gene lost 3 bases and the J gene lost 12 bases, with 12 bases spanning the gap. The CDR3 sequence: CASSFSRPGQFF. The CDR3 DNA reads TGTGCCAGCAGTTTCTCTAGGCCGGGGCAGTTCTTC.

The chain recombines TRBV20-1 with TRBJ2-7; TRBD1 matches 8 bases. The ends lost 4 bases at V and 2 bases at J; junction bases unmatched: 1. CDR1 DFQATT and CDR2 SNEGSKA come from the germline V gene (reference sequence). CDR3 length equals 12 residues. The CDR3 sequence: CSATDRAYEQYF. In DNA, the CDR3 is TGCAGTGCTACGGACAGGGCCTACGAGCAGTACTTC.

This clonotype has just a few counts. The chain has TRBV12-3 or TRBV12-4 and TRBJ2-3, with 7 bases matching TRBD1. The V segment lost 6 bases and the J segment 2 bases; nucleotides outside the gene matches: 5. This CDR3 is built from 14 residues. The CDR3, as DNA: TGTGCCAGCAGACTCGGGACAGCCACAGATACGCAGTATTTT. Residues: CASRLGTATDTQYF.

A few counts support this clonotype. The chain combines TRBV10-3 with TRBJ1-5; 7 nucleotides match TRBD1. J lost 2 bases, V lost 2 bases, and 3 bases had no gene match. There are 15 residues in the CDR3. Germline values: CDR1 ENHRY, CDR2 SYGVKD. The CDR3 DNA reads as TGTGCCATCAGTGAGACCGGGACAGGCAATCAGCCCCAGCATTTT. Its translation is CAISETGTGNQPQHF.

This sequence joins TRBV12-3 or TRBV12-4 and TRBJ2-1, with 7 bases that match TRBD1. With V trimmed by 7 bases and J by 9 bases, 24 bases remained unmatched. The CDR3 runs to 18 residues. The CDR3, as DNA: TGTGCCAGCACCTTCCACAGGGGTGAAGAGCTAGGATGGGCTGAGCAGTTCTTC. It is translated as CASTFHRGEELGWAEQFF.

The rearrangement uses TRBV7-6 and TRBJ2-7, with 8 bases lining up with TRBD1. CDR1 and CDR2 (germline): SGHVS, FNYEAQ. The CDR3 spans 15 residues. V lost 3 bases and J lost 5; bases outside the gene matches: 9. CDR3 nucleotides: TGTGCCAGCAGCTTTCACAGGGGGAGTAGTGACGAGCAGTACTTC. Residues: CASSFHRGSSDEQYF.

The genes are TRBV2 and TRBJ2-3; 12 nucleotides line up with TRBD2. The ends lost 4 bases at V and 7 bases at J; junction bases unmatched: 6. CDR3 length: 15 amino acids. Germline V gene sequence: CDR1 SNHLY, CDR2 FYNNEI. The CDR3 bases are TGTGCCAGCAGTGGACTAGCGGGGGCCCTCAATACGCAGTATTTT. Amino acids: CASSGLAGALNTQYF.

This clonotype was detected a few times. The chain is built from TRBV20-1 and TRBJ2-7, with D tentatively TRBD2 (7 bases). The V gene lost 5 bases and the J gene lost 5 bases, with 22 bases spanning the gap. The CDR3 is made up of 15 amino acids. Germline V lookup: CDR1 DFQATT, CDR2 SNEGSKA (reference sequence). The CDR3 nucleotides are TGCAGTGCTTATTGGGGGGGGGCCGGTGCGGACGAGCAGTACTTC. Translation: CSAYWGGAGADEQYF.

The table lists this clonotype with a few counts. The chain combines TRBV20-1 with TRBJ2-7; 7 nucleotides align to TRBD1. After removal of 1 base from V and 2 bases from J, the junction contained 8 bases not matched to a gene. Germline V lookup: CDR1 DFQATT, CDR2 SNEGSKA (reference sequence). The CDR3 is 15 amino acids. CDR3 protein: CSARGSGTAPYEQYF. The CDR3 DNA follows: TGCAGTGCTAGAGGGTCCGGGACAGCACCCTACGAGCAGTACTTC.

This clonotype was found a few times. This chain joins TRBV5-1 and TRBJ1-2; D may be TRBD1 (5 bases). The V gene's germline CDR1 is SGHRS and CDR2 YFSETQ. The CDR3 contains 14 residues. V dropped 0 bases and J dropped 4 bases, with 10 bases sitting between them. The CDR3 DNA sequence: TGCGCCAGCAGCTTGGACAGGAACTTCTATGGCTACACCTTC. Translated, it gives CASSLDRNFYGYTF.

This clonotype was picked up a small number of times. The chain carries TRBV12-3 or TRBV12-4 and TRBJ2-1, with 11 bases fitting TRBD2. After removal of 5 bases from V and 7 bases from J, the junction contained 4 bases not matched to a gene. The CDR3 is made up of 14 amino acids. The CDR3 DNA reads TGTGCCAGCAGTCTGACTAGCGGGACAAATGAGCAGTTCTTC. As protein: CASSLTSGTNEQFF.